The entry below gives a single T cell receptor beta chain sequence along with its context. This sample was taken from a study of blood T cell repertoires in COVID-19. The V gene end was trimmed by 6 bases and the J gene end by 5 bases; junction bases not matched to a gene: 6. The CDR3 totals 15 residues. CDR1 and CDR2 (germline): MRHNA, SNTAGT. Only in-frame clones appear in the TCRdb table, and some are missing; sequencing was by immunoSEQ multiplex PCR. Here the sample spans some 70,000 clones, 80% to 95% being singletons. The receptor was isolated from a man over 45 with COVID-19, enrolled during active disease. The sample was peripheral blood. The V gene is TRBV6-4, the J gene TRBJ2-1, with 11 positions matching TRBD2. CDR3: CASRRTSGQNNEQFF. CDR3 DNA sequence: TGTGCCAGCAGAAGGACTAGCGGGCAGAACAATGAGCAGTTCTTC.